This T cell receptor beta chain was sequenced during a study of T cell repertoires in cytomegalovirus infection. Study details: The public TCR beta signatures pointed to both CMV infection and matching HLA type.

Study results and caveats: Identification of carriers of CMV plus the relevant HLA was achieved through cumulative public TCR beta family frequency. HLA-C-restricted CMV clonotypes gave the most frequent clonotype in two of eight donors.

Germline values: CDR1 MGHRA, CDR2 YSYEKL. Trimming took 1 base from V and 5 from J, leaving 17 bases between them. CDR3 size: 16 residues. Concerning this clonotype: Its antigen is not known.

Via MiXCR, TCRdb re-called the reads, giving one row per CDR3 protein. The data contain around 490,000 distinct CDR3 sequences, about 26% of them singletons. This TCR was sampled from a human donor in good health (CMV status not recorded). Some clones in this sample may be carry-over from other donors' samples. Material: PBMCs. The chain combines TRBV4-1 with TRBJ2-5, with D possibly being TRBD1 or TRBD2 (5 bases each). Here the CDR3 DNA reads TGCGCCAGCAGCCAAGCCTCTCGAGGGTCAGGGGAGACCCAGTACTTC. Amino acid sequence: CASSQASRGSGETQYF.